In this sample, the clone carrying this TCR beta chain turned up once. Its antigen is undetermined. The sample comes from a study of cytomegalovirus exposure and HLA in healthy donors. Study-wide context: Within an early data release were about 90 million unique TCRs drawn from HLA-typed donors.

Study-wide results and limits: Productive rates of about 90% or about 30% were seen for most TCR beta V segments in an earlier analysis. Presence/absence comparisons presumed near-even sequencing depth among donors. Later, an analysis showed that TCR beta chains associated with HLA were more clonally expanded than others that were equally common.

The PCR was carried out with 60 Vbeta primers and 13 Jbeta primers. Method: immunoSEQ multiplex PCR; TCRdb's copy keeps in-frame clones and lacks some. Of about 110,000 clones listed, 78% are singletons. This clonotype was obtained from a young man in good health and CMV-seronegative. Input material: PBMCs.

The CDR3 DNA reads as TGTGCCAGCAGCGAGCCCGGGACAGGGAGCACAGATACGCAGTATTTT. Its protein product is CASSEPGTGSTDTQYF. The chain couples TRBV9 to TRBJ2-3; 9 bases align to TRBD1. V lost 3 bases to trimming and J lost 0 bases; unmatched junction nucleotides: 5. Per germline, CDR1 SGDLS and CDR2 YYNGEE. The CDR3 has 16 residues.